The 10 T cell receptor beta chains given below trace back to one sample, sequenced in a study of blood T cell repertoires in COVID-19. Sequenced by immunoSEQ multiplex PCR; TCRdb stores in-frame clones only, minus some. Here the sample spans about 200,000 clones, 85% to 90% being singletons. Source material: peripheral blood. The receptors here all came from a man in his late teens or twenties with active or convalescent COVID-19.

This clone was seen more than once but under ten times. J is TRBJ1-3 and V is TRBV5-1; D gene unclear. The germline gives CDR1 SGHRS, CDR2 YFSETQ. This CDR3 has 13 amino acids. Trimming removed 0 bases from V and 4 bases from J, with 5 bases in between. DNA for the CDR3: TGCGCCAGCAGCTTGGGTATAGGAAACACCATATATTTT. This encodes CASSLGIGNTIYF.

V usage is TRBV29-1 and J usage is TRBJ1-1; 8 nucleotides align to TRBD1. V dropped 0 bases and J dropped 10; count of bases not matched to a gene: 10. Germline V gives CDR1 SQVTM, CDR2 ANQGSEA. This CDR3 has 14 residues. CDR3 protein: CSVEEGTGGVRAFF. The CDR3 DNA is TGCAGCGTTGAAGAGGGGACAGGAGGCGTGAGAGCTTTCTTT.

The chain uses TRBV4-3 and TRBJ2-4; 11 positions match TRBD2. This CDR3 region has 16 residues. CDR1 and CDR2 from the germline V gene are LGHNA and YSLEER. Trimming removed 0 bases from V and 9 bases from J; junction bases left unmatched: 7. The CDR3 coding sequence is TGCGCCAGCAGCCAAGATTGGCCTAGCGGGAGGATCATTCAGTACTTC. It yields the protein CASSQDWPSGRIIQYF.

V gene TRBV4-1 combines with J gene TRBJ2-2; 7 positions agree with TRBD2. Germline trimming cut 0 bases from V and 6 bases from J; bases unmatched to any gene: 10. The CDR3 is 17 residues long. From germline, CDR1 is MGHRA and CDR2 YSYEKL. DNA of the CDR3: TGCGCCAGCAGCCAAGATCCGGCGGGGGATCTCTCCGGGGAGCTGTTTTTT. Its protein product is CASSQDPAGDLSGELFF.

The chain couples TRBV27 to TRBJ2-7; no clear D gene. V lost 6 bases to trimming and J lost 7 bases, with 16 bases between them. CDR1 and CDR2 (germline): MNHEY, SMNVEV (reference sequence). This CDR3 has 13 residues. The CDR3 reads CASRRGQAREQYF. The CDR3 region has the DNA TGTGCCAGCAGAAGAGGCCAAGCAAGGGAGCAGTACTTC.

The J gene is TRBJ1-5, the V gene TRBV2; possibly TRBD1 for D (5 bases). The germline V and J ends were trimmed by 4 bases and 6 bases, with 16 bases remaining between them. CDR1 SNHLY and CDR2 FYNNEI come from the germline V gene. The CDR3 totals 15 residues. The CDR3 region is CASSGAQGSFQPQHF. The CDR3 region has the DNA TGTGCCAGCAGTGGGGCGCAGGGATCTTTTCAGCCCCAGCATTTT. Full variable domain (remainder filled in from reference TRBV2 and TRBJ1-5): EPEVTQTPSHQVTQMGQEVILRCVPISNHLYFYWYRQILGQKVEFLVSFYNNEISEKSEIFDDQFSVERPDGSNFTLKIRSTKLEDSAMYFCASSGAQGSFQPQHFGDGTRLSIL.

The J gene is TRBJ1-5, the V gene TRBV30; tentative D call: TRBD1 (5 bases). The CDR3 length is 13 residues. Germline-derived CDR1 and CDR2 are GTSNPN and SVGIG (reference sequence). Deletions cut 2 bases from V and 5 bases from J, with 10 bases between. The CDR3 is CAWSIRGDQPQHF. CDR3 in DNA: TGTGCCTGGAGTATCCGGGGGGATCAGCCCCAGCATTTT.

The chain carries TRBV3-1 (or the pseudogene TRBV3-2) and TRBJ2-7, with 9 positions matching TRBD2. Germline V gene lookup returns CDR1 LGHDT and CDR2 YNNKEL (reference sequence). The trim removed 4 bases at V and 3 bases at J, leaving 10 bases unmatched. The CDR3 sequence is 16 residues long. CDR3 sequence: CASSRTEASGIYEQYF. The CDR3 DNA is TGTGCCAGCAGCCGCACGGAGGCTAGCGGGATCTACGAGCAGTACTTC.

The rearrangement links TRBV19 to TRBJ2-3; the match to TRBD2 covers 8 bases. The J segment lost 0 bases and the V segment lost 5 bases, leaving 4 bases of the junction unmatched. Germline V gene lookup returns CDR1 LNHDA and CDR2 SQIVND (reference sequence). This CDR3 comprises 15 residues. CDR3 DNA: TGTGCCAGTAGTCCGGGACTAGTAAGCACAGATACGCAGTATTTT. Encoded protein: CASSPGLVSTDTQYF.

CDR3 residues: CASTEVRQGDASNQPQHF. DNA of the CDR3: TGTGCCAGCACTGAGGTTAGACAGGGGGATGCTAGCAATCAGCCCCAGCATTTT. The chain joins TRBV6-1 to TRBJ1-5, with TRBD1 matching over 9 bases. The junction had 13 bases not matched to a gene; V was cut back by 7 bases and J by 0 bases. CDR1 is MNHNS, CDR2 SASEGT, per germline. The CDR3 runs to 18 residues.